This T cell receptor beta chain is from a study of tumor T cells in aggressive B-cell lymphoma. Germline values: CDR1 MNHEY, CDR2 SVGAGI. V was clipped by 0 bases and J by 3 bases, with 9 bases between them. The CDR3 contains 14 residues. The protocol was immunoSEQ multiplex PCR, while the TCRdb copy is restricted to in-frame clones and leaves out a portion. The sample includes roughly 10,000 clones, 75% to 85% of them seen just once. Sample: tumor tissue. The rearrangement joins TRBV6-5 to TRBJ2-7; perhaps TRBD1 as D (6 bases). This receptor was obtained from an adult with diffuse large B cell lymphoma. This CDR3 is CASSYSSTGYEQYF. CDR3 nucleotide sequence: TGTGCCAGCAGTTACTCATCGACAGGCTACGAGCAGTACTTC.